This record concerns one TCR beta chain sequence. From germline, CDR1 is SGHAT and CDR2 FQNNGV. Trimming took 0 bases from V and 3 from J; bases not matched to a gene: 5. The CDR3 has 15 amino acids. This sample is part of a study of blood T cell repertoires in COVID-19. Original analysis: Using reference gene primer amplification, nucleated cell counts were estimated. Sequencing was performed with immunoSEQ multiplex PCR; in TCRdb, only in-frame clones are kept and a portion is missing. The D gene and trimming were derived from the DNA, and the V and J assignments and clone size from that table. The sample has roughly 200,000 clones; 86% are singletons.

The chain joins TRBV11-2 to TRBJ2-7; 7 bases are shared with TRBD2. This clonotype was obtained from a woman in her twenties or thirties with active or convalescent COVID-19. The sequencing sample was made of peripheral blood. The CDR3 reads CASSLEAGVSYEQYF. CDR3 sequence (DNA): TGTGCCAGCAGCTTAGAGGCGGGGGTTAGCTACGAGCAGTACTTC.